This paragraph reports one TCR beta chain. The data are from a study of shared clonotypes between healthy human individuals. Every subset had its genomic DNA shared out evenly among several immunoSEQ plates. TCRdb's table, derived via immunoSEQ multiplex PCR, lists solely in-frame clones and lacks some. The sample has about 2.1 million clones, 93% seen once. The naive CD8 subset, CD45RO-negative cells positively selected for CCR7, excluded terminally differentiated effector memory CD45RA+ cells. Germline-derived CDR1 and CDR2 are SGHRS and YFSETQ. The CDR3 loop spans 16 amino acids. V lost 0 bases to trimming and J lost 5 bases; unmatched junction nucleotides: 7.

The sample was naive CD8+ T cells from PBMCs. The chain combines TRBV5-1 with TRBJ2-3; TRBD2 matches 9 bases. The sequence was collected from a man aged 18-30 years in good health. Some clones in this sample may be carry-over from other donors' samples. This chain's CDR3 is CASSLAIAGVGDTQYF. For the CDR3, the DNA is TGCGCCAGCAGCTTGGCAATAGCGGGAGTCGGAGATACGCAGTATTTT.